The 13 T cell receptor beta chains in this list originate from one sample, sequenced in a study of neurological immune-mediated disorders. In TCRdb, the 5' RACE reads were re-called with MiXCR into one record per CDR3 protein. The table includes around 60,000 distinct CDR3 sequences, roughly 3.5% detected once. The sequenced sample consisted of PBMCs. The source of these receptors is a woman aged 55-69 years with multiple sclerosis.

This clonotype showed up many times. The chain uses TRBV6-2 or TRBV6-3 and TRBJ1-5; D is unresolved. Germline CDR1 and CDR2: MNHEY and SVGEGT. V dropped 6 bases and J dropped 7 bases, with 10 bases sitting between them. The CDR3 loop spans 12 amino acids. The chain's CDR3 is CASRPREQPQHF. The CDR3 coding sequence is TGTGCCAGCAGGCCCCGGGAGCAGCCCCAGCATTTT.

This clonotype occurred many times. This chain links TRBV20-1 with TRBJ1-5, with D hard to call. CDR1 is DFQATT, CDR2 SNEGSKA, per germline (reference sequence). The CDR3 runs 16 residues. Trimming left V 3 bases short and J 4 bases short, with 19 bases between. The DNA for the CDR3 is TGCAGTGCTAGGATCTCCCCCGGGGTCCAAAATCAGCCCCAGCATTTT. It specifies CSARISPGVQNQPQHF.

This clonotype was recorded many times. This sequence joins TRBV5-1 and TRBJ2-1; D possibly corresponds to TRBD2 (6 bases). The CDR3 loop spans 14 amino acids. CDR1 and CDR2 (germline): SGHRS, YFSETQ. V lost 0 bases and J 8 bases, leaving 12 bases between the germline ends. This CDR3 reads CASSLVRDLYEQFF. The CDR3 DNA sequence: TGCGCCAGCAGCTTGGTTCGGGACTTATATGAGCAGTTCTTC.

This clonotype was recorded at least ten times. J is TRBJ2-3 and V is TRBV20-1; D call uncertain. The germline CDR1 and CDR2 sequences are DFQATT and SNEGSKA (reference sequence). Trimming shortened V by 5 bases and J by 1 base, and 10 bases separated the two germline ends. This CDR3 is 13 amino acids long. CDR3 in DNA: TGCAGTGCTTCGCGATCGGGCACAGATACGCAGTATTTT. This gives the protein CSASRSGTDTQYF.

This clonotype appeared many times. One junction end disagrees with the germline gene, perhaps due to a read error. This chain uses TRBV12-3 or TRBV12-4 with TRBJ2-1, with TRBD2 matching 7 bases. The CDR3 length is 15 residues. CDR3 residues: CASRLGAGVNNEQFF. Written as DNA, the CDR3 is TGTGCCAGCAGGTTAGGGGCGGGAGTTAACAATGAGCAGTTCTTC.

This clonotype was seen ten or more times. This chain connects TRBV4-1 to TRBJ1-1; D is undetermined. CDR3 length equals 16 residues. The V and J ends lost 0 bases and 2 bases respectively, with 13 bases between them. The germline V gene has CDR1 MGHRA and CDR2 YSYEKL. The chain's CDR3 is CASSQDIPGRNTEAFF. CDR3 coding DNA: TGCGCCAGCAGCCAAGATATCCCGGGAAGAAACACTGAAGCTTTCTTT.

This clonotype was recorded many times. The chain couples TRBV20-1 to TRBJ1-3; no clear D. Germline lookup yields CDR1 DFQATT and CDR2 SNEGSKA (reference sequence). The CDR3 length is 13 residues. With 3 bases removed from V and 4 bases from J, the gap between germline ends came to 10 bases. CDR3 loop: CSASKAEGNTIYF. The DNA of the CDR3 is TGCAGTGCTAGTAAAGCGGAAGGAAACACCATATATTTT.

This clonotype was counted at least ten times. V and J are TRBV27 and TRBJ1-2, with D unresolved. V was trimmed by 5 bases and J by 5 bases, leaving 12 bases between them. The germline V gene encodes CDR1 MNHEY and CDR2 SMNVEV (reference sequence). The CDR3 runs 13 residues. CDR3 bases: TGTGCCAGCAGTCCCCGGGGAGGTTATGGCTACACCTTC. Protein: CASSPRGGYGYTF.

This clonotype was counted many times. The chain combines TRBV4-1 with TRBJ2-1; 9 bases match TRBD1. Germline trimming cut 4 bases from V and 1 base from J; bases unmatched to any gene: 14. Germline lookup yields CDR1 MGHRA and CDR2 YSYEKL. This CDR3 has 19 amino acids. DNA for the CDR3: TGCGCCAGCAGCCCCTCGTTCCGGGACAGGGTAATTTCCTACAATGAGCAGTTCTTC. Encoded protein: CASSPSFRDRVISYNEQFF.

This clonotype was counted at least ten times. The CDR3 DNA sequence: TGTGCCAGCAGTAATAGCGGGATAGCCAAAAACATTCAGTACTTC. Its protein is CASSNSGIAKNIQYF. The genes are TRBV6-6 and TRBJ2-4, with 8 bases matching TRBD2. The CDR3 sequence is 15 residues long. The germline V gene encodes CDR1 MNHNY and CDR2 SVGAGI (reference sequence). V lost 5 bases and J lost 0; bases outside the gene matches: 3.

This clonotype was picked up many times. The chain is built from TRBV12-3 or TRBV12-4 and TRBJ2-1; no firm D call. Deletions cut 5 bases from V and 0 bases from J, with 11 bases between. This CDR3 has 15 amino acids. In nucleotides, the CDR3 is TGTGCCAGCAGTCCTAGTTGGAGCTCCTACAATGAGCAGTTCTTC. It yields the protein CASSPSWSSYNEQFF.

Ten or more counts support this clonotype. As DNA, the CDR3 is TGTGCCAGCAGCTTAGCGGTACAGGGGACGGAGCAGTTCTTC. Its translation: CASSLAVQGTEQFF. This rearrangement joins TRBV7-9 to TRBJ2-1; TRBD1 aligns across 7 bases. The CDR3 sequence is 14 residues long. The trim removed 0 bases at V and 10 bases at J, leaving 6 bases unmatched. Germline values: CDR1 SEHNR, CDR2 FQNEAQ (reference sequence).

This clonotype showed up many times. The genes are TRBV4-1 and TRBJ1-2, with TRBD1 matching over 8 bases. Germline V gene lookup returns CDR1 MGHRA and CDR2 YSYEKL. V trimming: 5 bases; J trimming: 4 bases; junction bases outside the gene matches: 6. The CDR3 consists of 14 residues. This CDR3 reads CASSGQGVSYGYTF. The CDR3 nucleotides are TGCGCCAGCAGCGGACAGGGAGTTAGCTATGGCTACACCTTC.